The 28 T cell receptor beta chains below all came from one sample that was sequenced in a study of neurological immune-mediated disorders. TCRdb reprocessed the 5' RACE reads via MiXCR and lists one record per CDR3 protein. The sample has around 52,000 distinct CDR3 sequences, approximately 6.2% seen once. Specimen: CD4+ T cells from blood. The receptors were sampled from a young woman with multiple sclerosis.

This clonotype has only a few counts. Here the CDR3 reads CASSSPREYDIQYF. The CDR3 DNA reads as TGTGCCAGCAGCTCACCACGGGAATACGACATTCAGTACTTC. The chain recombines TRBV5-6 with TRBJ2-4; D may be TRBD2 (5 bases). The V end lost 3 bases, the J end lost 8 bases, and 15 bases lay between the germline ends. The CDR3 length is 14 residues. Per the germline V gene, CDR1 is SGHDT and CDR2 is YYEEEE.

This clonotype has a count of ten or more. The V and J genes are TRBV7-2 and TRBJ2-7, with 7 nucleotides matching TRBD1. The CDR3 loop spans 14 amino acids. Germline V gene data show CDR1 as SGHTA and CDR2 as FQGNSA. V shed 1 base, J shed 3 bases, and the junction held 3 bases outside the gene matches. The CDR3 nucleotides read TGTGCCAGCAGCTTAGGGGGACAGAGCTACGAGCAGTACTTC. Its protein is CASSLGGQSYEQYF.

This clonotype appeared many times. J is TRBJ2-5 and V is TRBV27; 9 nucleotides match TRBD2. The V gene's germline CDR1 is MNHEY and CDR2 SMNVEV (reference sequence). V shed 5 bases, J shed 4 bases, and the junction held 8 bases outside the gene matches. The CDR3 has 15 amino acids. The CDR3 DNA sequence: TGTGCCAGCAGTCCACAAGCGGGAGGAGGAGAGACCCAGTACTTC. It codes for CASSPQAGGGETQYF.

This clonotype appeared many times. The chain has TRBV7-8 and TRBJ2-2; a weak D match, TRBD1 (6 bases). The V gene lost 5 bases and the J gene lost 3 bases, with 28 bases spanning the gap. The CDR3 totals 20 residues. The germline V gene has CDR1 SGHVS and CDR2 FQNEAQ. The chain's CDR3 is CASSPQGYLREGTYTGELFF. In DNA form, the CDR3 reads TGTGCCAGCAGCCCTCAGGGGTATCTCCGTGAGGGAACCTACACCGGGGAGCTGTTTTTT.

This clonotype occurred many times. This CDR3 is CASSGTGGRETQYF. CDR3 nucleotides: TGCGCCAGCAGCGGGACAGGGGGTCGAGAGACCCAGTACTTC. This chain uses TRBV5-1 with TRBJ2-5, with 11 bases identical to TRBD1. The V and J ends lost 4 bases and 4 bases, in that order; junction bases with no gene match: 3. This CDR3 contains 14 residues. CDR1 is SGHRS and CDR2 is YFSETQ in the germline V gene.

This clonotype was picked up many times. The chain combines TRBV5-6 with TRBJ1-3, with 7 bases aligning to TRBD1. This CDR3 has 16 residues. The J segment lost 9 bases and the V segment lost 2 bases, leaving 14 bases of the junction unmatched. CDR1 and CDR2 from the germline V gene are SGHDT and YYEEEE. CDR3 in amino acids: CASSFSDRPSGVTIYF. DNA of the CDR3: TGTGCCAGCAGCTTCTCGGACAGGCCCTCTGGAGTCACCATATATTTT.

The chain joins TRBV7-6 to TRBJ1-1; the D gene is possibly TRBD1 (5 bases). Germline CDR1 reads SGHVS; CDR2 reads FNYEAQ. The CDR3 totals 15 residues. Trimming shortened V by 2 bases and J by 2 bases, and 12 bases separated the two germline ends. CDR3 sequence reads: CASSLRGPGNTEAFF. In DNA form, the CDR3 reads TGTGCCAGCAGCTTACGGGGCCCGGGAAACACTGAAGCTTTCTTT.

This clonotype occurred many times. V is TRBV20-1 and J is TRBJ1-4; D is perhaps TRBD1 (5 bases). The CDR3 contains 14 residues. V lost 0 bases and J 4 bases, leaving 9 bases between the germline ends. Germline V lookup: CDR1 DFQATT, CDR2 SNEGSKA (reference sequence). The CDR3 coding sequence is TGCAGTGCTAGAGATCCGACAGTTAATGAAAAACTGTTTTTT. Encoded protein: CSARDPTVNEKLFF.

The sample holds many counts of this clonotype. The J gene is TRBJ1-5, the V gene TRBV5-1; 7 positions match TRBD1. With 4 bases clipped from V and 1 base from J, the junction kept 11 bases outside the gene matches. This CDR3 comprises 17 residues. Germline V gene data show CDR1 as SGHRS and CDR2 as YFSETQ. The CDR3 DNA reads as TGCGCCAGCAGCCCAGGGACAGCGGGCTTGAGCAATCAGCCCCAGCATTTT. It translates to CASSPGTAGLSNQPQHF.

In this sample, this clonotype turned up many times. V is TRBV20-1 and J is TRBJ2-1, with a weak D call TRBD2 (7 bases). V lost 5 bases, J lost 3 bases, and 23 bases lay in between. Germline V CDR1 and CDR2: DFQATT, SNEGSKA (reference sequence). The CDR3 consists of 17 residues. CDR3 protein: CSALGVRGGAGYNEQFF. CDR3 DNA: TGCAGTGCTCTAGGGGTTAGAGGGGGGGCTGGCTACAATGAGCAGTTCTTC.

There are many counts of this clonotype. CDR3 region: CSVDGATPGGYTF. CDR3 nucleotide sequence: TGCAGCGTTGACGGAGCCACCCCTGGTGGCTACACCTTC. This chain connects TRBV29-1 to TRBJ1-2; D is unclear. CDR3 size: 13 residues. The germline V gene has CDR1 SQVTM and CDR2 ANQGSEA. Trimming pared 3 bases from V and 7 bases from J, leaving 15 bases between.

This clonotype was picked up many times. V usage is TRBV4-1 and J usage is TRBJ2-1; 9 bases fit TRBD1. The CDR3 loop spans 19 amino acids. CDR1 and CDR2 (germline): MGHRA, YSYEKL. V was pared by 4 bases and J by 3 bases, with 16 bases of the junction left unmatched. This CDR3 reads CASSLTRAPGQGFYNEQFF. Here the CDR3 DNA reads TGCGCCAGCAGCCTCACTCGGGCCCCGGGACAGGGATTCTACAATGAGCAGTTCTTC.

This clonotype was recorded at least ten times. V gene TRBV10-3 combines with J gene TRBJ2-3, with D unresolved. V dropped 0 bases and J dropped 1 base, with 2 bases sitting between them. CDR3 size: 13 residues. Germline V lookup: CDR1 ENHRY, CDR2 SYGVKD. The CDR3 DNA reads TGTGCCATCAGTGAGTCAGGCACAGATACGCAGTATTTT. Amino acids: CAISESGTDTQYF.

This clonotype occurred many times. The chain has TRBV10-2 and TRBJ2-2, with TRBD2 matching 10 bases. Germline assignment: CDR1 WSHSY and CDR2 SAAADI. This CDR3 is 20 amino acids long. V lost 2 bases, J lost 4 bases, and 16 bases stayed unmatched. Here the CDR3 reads CASSERAGGPSGLATGELFF. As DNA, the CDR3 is TGCGCCAGCAGTGAGAGAGCGGGAGGGCCAAGCGGCTTGGCCACCGGGGAGCTGTTTTTT.

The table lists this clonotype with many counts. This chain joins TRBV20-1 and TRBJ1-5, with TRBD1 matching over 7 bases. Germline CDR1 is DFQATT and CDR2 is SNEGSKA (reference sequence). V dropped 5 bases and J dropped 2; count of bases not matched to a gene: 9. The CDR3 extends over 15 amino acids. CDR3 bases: TGCAGTGCTTTTTCCCCTACAGGGGGCAATCAGCCCCAGCATTTT. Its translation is CSAFSPTGGNQPQHF.

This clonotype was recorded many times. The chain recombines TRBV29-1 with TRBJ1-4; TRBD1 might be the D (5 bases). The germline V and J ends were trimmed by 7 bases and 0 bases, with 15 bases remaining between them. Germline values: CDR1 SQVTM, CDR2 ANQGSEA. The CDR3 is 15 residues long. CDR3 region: CSAQPGATTNEKLFF. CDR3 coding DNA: TGCAGCGCACAACCCGGGGCCACAACTAATGAAAAACTGTTTTTT.

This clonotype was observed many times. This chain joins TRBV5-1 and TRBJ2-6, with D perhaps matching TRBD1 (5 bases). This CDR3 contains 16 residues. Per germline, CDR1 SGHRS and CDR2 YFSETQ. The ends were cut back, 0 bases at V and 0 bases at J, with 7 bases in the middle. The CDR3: CASSLGQSSGANVLTF. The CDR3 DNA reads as TGCGCCAGCAGCTTGGGACAGTCCTCTGGGGCCAACGTCCTGACTTTC.

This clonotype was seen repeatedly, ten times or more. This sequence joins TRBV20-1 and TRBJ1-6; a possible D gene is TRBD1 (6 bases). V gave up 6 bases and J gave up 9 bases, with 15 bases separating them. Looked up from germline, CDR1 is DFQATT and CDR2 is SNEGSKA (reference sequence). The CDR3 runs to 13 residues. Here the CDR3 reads CSAHRVLGSPLHF. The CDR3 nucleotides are TGCAGTGCGCACAGGGTTCTCGGTTCACCCCTCCACTTT.

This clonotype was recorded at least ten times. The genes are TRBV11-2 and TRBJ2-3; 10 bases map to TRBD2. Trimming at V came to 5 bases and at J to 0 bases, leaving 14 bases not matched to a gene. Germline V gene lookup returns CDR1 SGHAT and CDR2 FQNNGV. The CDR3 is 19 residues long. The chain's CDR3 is CASSALRLAGVSSTDTQYF. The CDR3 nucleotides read TGTGCCAGCAGCGCTCTGAGGCTAGCGGGGGTCTCGAGCACAGATACGCAGTATTTT. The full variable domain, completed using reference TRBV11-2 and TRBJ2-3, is EAGVAQSPRYKIIEKRQSVAFWCNPISGHATLYWYQQILGQGPKLLIQFQNNGVVDDSQLPKDRFSAERLKGVDSTLKIQPAKLEDSAVYLCASSALRLAGVSSTDTQYFGPGTRLTVL.

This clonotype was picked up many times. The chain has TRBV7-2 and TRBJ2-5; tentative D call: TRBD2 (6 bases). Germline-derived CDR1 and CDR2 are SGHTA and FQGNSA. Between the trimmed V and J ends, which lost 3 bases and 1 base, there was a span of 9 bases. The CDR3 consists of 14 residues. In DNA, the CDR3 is TGTGCCAGCAGCTTGGAGGGATTCCAAGAGACCCAGTACTTC. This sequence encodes CASSLEGFQETQYF.

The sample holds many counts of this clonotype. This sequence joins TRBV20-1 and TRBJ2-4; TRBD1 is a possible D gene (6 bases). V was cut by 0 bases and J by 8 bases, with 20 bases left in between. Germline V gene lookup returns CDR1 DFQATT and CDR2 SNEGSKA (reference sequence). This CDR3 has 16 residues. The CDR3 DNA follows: TGCAGTGCTAGAGATTCCAGTAGACAGAAGGGGGACATTCAGTACTTC. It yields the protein CSARDSSRQKGDIQYF.

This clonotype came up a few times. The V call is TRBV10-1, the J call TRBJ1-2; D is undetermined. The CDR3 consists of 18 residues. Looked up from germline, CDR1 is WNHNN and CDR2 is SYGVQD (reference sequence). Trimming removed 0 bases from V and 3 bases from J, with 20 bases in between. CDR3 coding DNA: TGCGCCAGCAGTGAGTCGAAGACAAAGAAGTTCCGAGACTATGGCTACACCTTC. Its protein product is CASSESKTKKFRDYGYTF.

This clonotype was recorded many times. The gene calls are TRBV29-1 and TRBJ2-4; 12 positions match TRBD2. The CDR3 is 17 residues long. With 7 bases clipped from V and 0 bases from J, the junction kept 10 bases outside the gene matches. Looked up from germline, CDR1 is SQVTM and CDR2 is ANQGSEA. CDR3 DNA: TGCAGCGCCCAGACTAGCGGGAGAGTCCTAGCCAAAAACATTCAGTACTTC. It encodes CSAQTSGRVLAKNIQYF.

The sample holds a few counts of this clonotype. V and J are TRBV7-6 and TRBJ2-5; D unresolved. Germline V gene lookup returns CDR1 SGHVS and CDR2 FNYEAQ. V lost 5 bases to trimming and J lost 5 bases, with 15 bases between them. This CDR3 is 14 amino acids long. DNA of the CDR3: TGTGCCAGCAGCCATAAGCCGACTGGGGAGACCCAGTACTTC. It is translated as CASSHKPTGETQYF.

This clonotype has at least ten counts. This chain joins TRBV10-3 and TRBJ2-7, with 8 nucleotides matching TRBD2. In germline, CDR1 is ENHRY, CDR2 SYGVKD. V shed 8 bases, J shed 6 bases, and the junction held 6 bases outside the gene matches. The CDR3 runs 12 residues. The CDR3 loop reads CAIGGGIGEQYF. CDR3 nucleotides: TGTGCCATCGGCGGGGGGATCGGCGAGCAGTACTTC.

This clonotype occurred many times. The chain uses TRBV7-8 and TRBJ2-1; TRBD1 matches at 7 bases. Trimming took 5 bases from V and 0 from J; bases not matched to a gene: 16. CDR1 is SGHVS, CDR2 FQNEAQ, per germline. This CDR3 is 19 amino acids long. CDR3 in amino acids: CASSIPAGGMGVSYNEQFF. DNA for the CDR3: TGTGCCAGCAGCATACCCGCAGGGGGAATGGGGGTCTCCTACAATGAGCAGTTCTTC.

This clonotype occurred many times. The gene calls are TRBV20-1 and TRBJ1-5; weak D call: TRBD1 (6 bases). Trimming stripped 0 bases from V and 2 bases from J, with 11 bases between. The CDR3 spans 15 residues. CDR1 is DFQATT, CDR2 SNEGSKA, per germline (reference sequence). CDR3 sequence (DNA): TGCAGTGCTAGAGAACAGGGAGTTGGCAATCAGCCCCAGCATTTT. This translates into CSAREQGVGNQPQHF.

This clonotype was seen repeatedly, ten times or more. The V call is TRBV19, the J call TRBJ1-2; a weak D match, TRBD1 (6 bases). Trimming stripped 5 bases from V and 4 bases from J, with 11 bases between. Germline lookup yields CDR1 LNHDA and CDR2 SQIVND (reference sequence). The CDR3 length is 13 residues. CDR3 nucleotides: TGTGCCAGTAGTGCCGGACAGATCTATGGCTACACCTTC. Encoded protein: CASSAGQIYGYTF.